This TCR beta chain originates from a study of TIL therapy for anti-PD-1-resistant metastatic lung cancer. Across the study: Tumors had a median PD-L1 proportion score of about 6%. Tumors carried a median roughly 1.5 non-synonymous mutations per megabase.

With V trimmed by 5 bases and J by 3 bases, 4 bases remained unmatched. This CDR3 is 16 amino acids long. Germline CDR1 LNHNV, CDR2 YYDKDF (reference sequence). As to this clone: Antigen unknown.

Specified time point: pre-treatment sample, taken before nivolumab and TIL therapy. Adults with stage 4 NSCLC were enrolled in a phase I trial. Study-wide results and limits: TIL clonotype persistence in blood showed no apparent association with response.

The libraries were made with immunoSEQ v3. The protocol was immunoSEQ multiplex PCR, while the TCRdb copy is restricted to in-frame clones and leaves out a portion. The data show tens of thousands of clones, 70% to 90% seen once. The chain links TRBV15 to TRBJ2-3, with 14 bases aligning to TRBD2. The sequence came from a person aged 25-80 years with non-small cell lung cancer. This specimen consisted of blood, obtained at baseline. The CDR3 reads CATSEGLAGETDTQYF. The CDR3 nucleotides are TGTGCCACCAGCGAGGGACTAGCGGGAGAAACAGATACGCAGTATTTT.